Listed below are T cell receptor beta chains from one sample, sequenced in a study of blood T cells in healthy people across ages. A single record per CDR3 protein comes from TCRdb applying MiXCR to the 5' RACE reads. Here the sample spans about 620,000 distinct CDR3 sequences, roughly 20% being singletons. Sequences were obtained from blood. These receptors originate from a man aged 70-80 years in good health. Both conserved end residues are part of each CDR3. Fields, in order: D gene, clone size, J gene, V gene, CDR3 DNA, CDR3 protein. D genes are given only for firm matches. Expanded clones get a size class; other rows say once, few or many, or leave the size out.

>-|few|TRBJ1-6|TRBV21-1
TGTACCAGCAAAGGAAAAATCAGGTCGGGTAATTCACCCCTCCACTTT
CTSKGKIRSGNSPLHF
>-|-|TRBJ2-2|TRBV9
TGTGCCAGCAGCGTACTCGGCGGATCGACCACCGGGGAGCTGTTTTTT
CASSVLGGSTTGELFF
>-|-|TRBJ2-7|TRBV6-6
TGTGCCAGCAGTCTTACGGGACTCCCCTACGAGCAGTACTTC
CASSLTGLPYEQYF
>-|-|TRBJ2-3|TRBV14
TGTGCCAGTACACAGGGTACAGATACGCAGTATTTT
CASTQGTDTQYF
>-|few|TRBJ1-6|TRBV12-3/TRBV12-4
TGTGCCAGCAGCCGCGGCCCTCAGGGCTCCTATAATTCACCCCTCCACTTT
CASSRGPQGSYNSPLHF
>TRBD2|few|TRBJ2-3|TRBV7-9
TGTGCCAGCAGCTTAGAGCCCTCGGGGGGGACGCAGTATTTT
CASSLEPSGGTQYF
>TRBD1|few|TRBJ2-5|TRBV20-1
TGCAGTGCTAGCCGGACAGGGGGATCAGAGACCCAGTACTTC
CSASRTGGSETQYF
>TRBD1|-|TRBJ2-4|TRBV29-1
TGCAGCGTTGTCGGGACAGGGCGATCGTGGGAGGACATTCAGTACTTC
CSVVGTGRSWEDIQYF
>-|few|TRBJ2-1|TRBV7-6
TGTGCCAGCAGCTTAGTTGCAGCGGACTACAATGAGCAGTTCTTC
CASSLVAADYNEQFF
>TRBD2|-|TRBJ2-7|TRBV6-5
TGTGCCAGCAGTTACTCGAGTGGGACTACCGTACTGGGGCAGTACTTC
CASSYSSGTTVLGQYF
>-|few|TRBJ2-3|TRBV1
TGCACCAGCAGCCCGGGTAGGGGGAGGAGCACAGATACGCAGTATTTT
CTSSPGRGRSTDTQYF
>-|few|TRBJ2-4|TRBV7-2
TGTGCCTCTGATCGAAGAGAATCCCCAAACATTCAGTACTTC
CASDRRESPNIQYF
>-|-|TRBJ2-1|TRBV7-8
TGTGCCAGCAGCCCAACCCAACCAGGGAGCTCCTACAATGAGCAGTTCTTC
CASSPTQPGSSYNEQFF
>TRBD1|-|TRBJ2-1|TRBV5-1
TGCGCCAGCAGCAATGACAGGGGTTATGAGCAGTTCTTC
CASSNDRGYEQFF
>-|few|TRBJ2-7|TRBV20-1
TGCAGTGCTAGAAGGGGATATAGATCCTACGAGCAGTACTTC
CSARRGYRSYEQYF
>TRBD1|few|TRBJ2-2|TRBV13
TGTGCCAGCAGCTTTAGACAGGGCCACGGGGAGCTGTTTTTT
CASSFRQGHGELFF
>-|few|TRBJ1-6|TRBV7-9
TGTGCCAGCAGCTCGGGGAGCTCTAATTCACCCCTCCACTTT
CASSSGSSNSPLHF